This T cell receptor (beta chain) was obtained from a study of shared clonotypes between healthy human individuals. As regards this clone: The same CDR3 is also encoded by other DNA sequences in this sample.

The length of the CDR3 is 14 residues. V lost 3 bases, J lost 2 bases, and 11 bases lay in between. Germline-derived CDR1 and CDR2 are SGHRS and YFSETQ. It was across several immunoSEQ plates that each subset's genomic DNA was evenly split. Assay: immunoSEQ multiplex PCR; the TCRdb copy retains only in-frame clones and omits some. The table has some 1,100,000 clones, approximately 78% seen once; the top ten hold 0.5% to 0.6%. This receptor was identified in a man aged 18 to 29 in good health. Some clones in this sample may be carry-over from other donors' samples. The rearrangement links TRBV5-1 to TRBJ2-5; D may be TRBD2 (6 bases). The sequenced sample was memory CD4+ T cells from PBMCs. Subset described: CD45RA-negative fraction. The CDR3 reads CASSSGTAQETQYF. The CDR3 nucleotides are TGCGCCAGCAGCTCCGGGACTGCACAAGAGACCCAGTACTTC.